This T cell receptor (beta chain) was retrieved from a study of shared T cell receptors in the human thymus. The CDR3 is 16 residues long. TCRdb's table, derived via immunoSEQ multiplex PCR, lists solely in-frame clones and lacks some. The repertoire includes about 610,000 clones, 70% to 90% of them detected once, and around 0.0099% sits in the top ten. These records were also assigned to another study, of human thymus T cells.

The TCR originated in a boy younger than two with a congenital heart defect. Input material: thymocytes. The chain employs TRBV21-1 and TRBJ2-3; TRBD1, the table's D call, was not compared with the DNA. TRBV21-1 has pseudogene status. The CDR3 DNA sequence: TGTGCCAGCAGCAAAGAGGACAGATCTAGCACAGATACGCAGTATTTT. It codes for CASSKEDRSSTDTQYF.